These 16 T cell receptor beta chains were all obtained from the same sample, sequenced in a study of T cells in Graves' hyperthyroidism and ophthalmopathy. TCR beta CDR3 regions were amplified from RNA transcripts. Carried out on the TCR CDR3, a first-round RT-PCR used the HTBI primer set. MiXCR, applied by TCRdb to the multiplex PCR reads, yields one record per CDR3 protein. The table records about 200,000 distinct CDR3 sequences, approximately 20% of them present only once. Material for sequencing was blood. The receptors derive from a man aged 35-49 years with Graves' hyperthyroidism.

V and J are TRBV19 and TRBJ2-1, with 7 bases that match TRBD2. This CDR3 region has 13 residues. Trimming at V came to 7 bases and at J to 3 bases, leaving 3 bases not matched to a gene. Germline V gene sequence: CDR1 LNHDA, CDR2 SQIVND (reference sequence). DNA of the CDR3: TGTGCCAGTACGCAGCGGGGCTACAATGAGCAGTTCTTC. This sequence encodes CASTQRGYNEQFF.

This clonotype was observed at least ten times. This chain uses TRBV6-6 with TRBJ2-5; 11 nucleotides match TRBD2. Germline V CDR1 and CDR2: MNHNY, SVGAGI (reference sequence). V lost 4 bases and J lost 2; bases outside the gene matches: 9. CDR3 length: 17 residues. DNA for the CDR3: TGTGCCAGCAGTTTTGCTAGCGGGGGGCACGATCAAGAGACCCAGTACTTC. It codes for CASSFASGGHDQETQYF.

The table lists this clonotype with many counts. The chain uses TRBV3-1 and TRBJ2-3; no reliable D call. The CDR3 totals 13 residues. V lost 2 bases to trimming and J lost 6 bases, with 9 bases between them. CDR1 is LGHDT and CDR2 is YNNKEL in the germline V gene (reference sequence). The CDR3 is CASSQNQWDTQYF. In DNA, the CDR3 is TGTGCCAGCAGCCAAAACCAATGGGATACGCAGTATTTT.

V and J are TRBV10-3 and TRBJ1-6; D remains ambiguous. This CDR3 is 16 amino acids long. V was clipped by 0 bases and J by 0 bases, with 6 bases between them. CDR1 is ENHRY and CDR2 is SYGVKD in the germline V gene. CDR3 in amino acids: CAISESRSSYNSPLHF. The CDR3 DNA reads TGTGCCATCAGTGAGTCTAGAAGCTCCTATAATTCACCCCTCCACTTT.

In this sample, this clonotype turned up a few times. V usage is TRBV20-1 and J usage is TRBJ2-5, with 15 bases aligning to TRBD2. Germline trimming cut 5 bases from V and 4 bases from J; bases unmatched to any gene: 5. Germline loops: CDR1 DFQATT, CDR2 SNEGSKA (reference sequence). CDR3 size: 15 residues. The CDR3 protein is CSARTSGGVGETQYF. In DNA form, the CDR3 reads TGCAGTGCTCGGACTAGCGGGGGGGTTGGAGAGACCCAGTACTTC.

This clonotype was found a few times. V and J are TRBV4-3 and TRBJ1-2, with 7 bases lining up with TRBD1. The CDR3 totals 14 residues. J was trimmed by 2 bases and V by 4 bases; bases with no gene match: 4. Germline CDR1 LGHNA, CDR2 YSLEER. The CDR3 here is CASSRTGVNYGYTF. The CDR3 region has the DNA TGCGCCAGCAGCCGAACAGGGGTAAACTATGGCTACACCTTC.

This chain uses TRBV7-2 with TRBJ2-1; the match to TRBD2 covers 8 bases. The V gene end was trimmed by 3 bases and the J gene end by 8 bases; junction bases not matched to a gene: 12. This CDR3 region has 16 residues. The V gene's germline CDR1 is SGHTA and CDR2 FQGNSA. As DNA, the CDR3 is TGTGCCAGCAGCTTGGGGGCGGGGGGCCCCGTCGATGAGCAGTTCTTC. It translates to CASSLGAGGPVDEQFF.

The genes are TRBV10-3 and TRBJ2-2, with D possibly being TRBD1 (6 bases). Trimming cost V 4 bases and J 7 bases, with 16 bases left between them. In germline, CDR1 is ENHRY, CDR2 SYGVKD. The CDR3 spans 15 residues. In DNA form, the CDR3 reads TGTGCCATCAGTGGTCGGCAGGGGCCCGACGGGGAGCTGTTTTTT. Protein product: CAISGRQGPDGELFF.

The gene calls are TRBV29-1 and TRBJ1-1; tentative D call: TRBD1 (5 bases). From germline, CDR1 is SQVTM and CDR2 ANQGSEA. With 7 bases removed from V and 0 bases from J, the gap between germline ends came to 15 bases. This CDR3 region has 14 residues. CDR3 DNA: TGCAGCGCAGACCAGACAGCTATGAACACTGAAGCTTTCTTT. This encodes CSADQTAMNTEAFF.

The rearrangement links TRBV27 to TRBJ2-7; D is possibly TRBD1 (7 bases). The CDR3 is 15 amino acids. Per germline, CDR1 MNHEY and CDR2 SMNVEV (reference sequence). Trimming shortened V by 5 bases and J by 2 bases, and 16 bases separated the two germline ends. This CDR3 reads CASSRQGRGTYEQYF. The CDR3 DNA sequence: TGTGCCAGCAGTCGACAGGGACGGGGGACCTACGAGCAGTACTTC.

The rearrangement uses TRBV7-8 and TRBJ2-1; 8 positions match TRBD2. Germline lookup yields CDR1 SGHVS and CDR2 FQNEAQ. V shed 4 bases, J shed 4 bases, and the junction held 15 bases outside the gene matches. CDR3 length: 18 residues. The CDR3 loop reads CASSWPVGSGGSYNEQFF. CDR3 in DNA: TGTGCCAGCAGCTGGCCTGTTGGGAGCGGGGGATCATACAATGAGCAGTTCTTC. The variable domain in full, with the rest retrieved from reference TRBV7-8 and TRBJ2-1, is GAGVSQSPRYKVAKRGQDVALRCDPISGHVSLFWYQQALGQGPEFLTYFQNEAQLDKSGLPSDRFFAERPEGSVSTLKIQRTQQEDSAVYLCASSWPVGSGGSYNEQFFGPGTRLTVL.

In this sample, this clonotype turned up many times. This rearrangement joins TRBV28 to TRBJ2-3; weak D call: TRBD1 (6 bases). With 6 bases removed from V and 0 bases from J, the gap between germline ends came to 13 bases. The V gene's germline CDR1 is MDHEN and CDR2 SYDVKM. CDR3 length: 15 residues. The CDR3 loop reads CASSPGTPSTDTQYF. CDR3 DNA: TGTGCCAGCAGCCCCGGGACACCAAGCACAGATACGCAGTATTTT. The whole variable domain, filled in from reference TRBV28 and TRBJ2-3, reads DVKVTQSSRYLVKRTGEKVFLECVQDMDHENMFWYRQDPGLGLRLIYFSYDVKMKEKGDIPEGYSVSREKKERFSLILESASTNQTSMYLCASSPGTPSTDTQYFGPGTRLTVL.

This clonotype occurred many times. V gene TRBV7-9 combines with J gene TRBJ2-1, with D hard to call. V lost 5 bases and J lost 10, with 9 bases in between. CDR1 SEHNR and CDR2 FQNEAQ come from the germline V gene (reference sequence). This CDR3 has 11 amino acids. The CDR3 coding sequence is TGTGCCAGCAGCGAAATGGGCGAGCAGTTCTTC. Encoded protein: CASSEMGEQFF.

This clonotype was recorded many times. The V call is TRBV20-1, the J call TRBJ2-5, with D maybe TRBD1 (6 bases). Looked up from germline, CDR1 is DFQATT and CDR2 is SNEGSKA (reference sequence). The CDR3 has 15 residues. With 4 bases removed from V and 2 bases from J, the gap between germline ends came to 17 bases. The CDR3: CSATSPARGQETQYF. The CDR3 DNA is TGCAGTGCTACTTCACCGGCGAGGGGGCAAGAGACCCAGTACTTC.

This clonotype has only a few counts. This chain uses TRBV2 with TRBJ2-3; 10 nucleotides agree with TRBD2. The CDR3 extends over 20 amino acids. Germline V gives CDR1 SNHLY, CDR2 FYNNEI. J gave up 0 bases and V 1 base, and 13 bases lay outside the gene matches. Here the CDR3 DNA reads TGTGCCAGCAGTGAAGAAGTAGCTAGCGGGGGATTAACTAGCACAGATACGCAGTATTTT. Its protein product is CASSEEVASGGLTSTDTQYF.

The J gene is TRBJ2-1, the V gene TRBV7-9; TRBD2 agrees at 8 bases. From germline, CDR1 is SEHNR and CDR2 FQNEAQ (reference sequence). Trimming at V came to 5 bases and at J to 6 bases, leaving 12 bases not matched to a gene. This CDR3 contains 16 residues. The CDR3 here is CASSGLGTRQSNEQFF. In nucleotides, the CDR3 is TGTGCCAGCAGCGGACTCGGGACTAGGCAGAGCAATGAGCAGTTCTTC.